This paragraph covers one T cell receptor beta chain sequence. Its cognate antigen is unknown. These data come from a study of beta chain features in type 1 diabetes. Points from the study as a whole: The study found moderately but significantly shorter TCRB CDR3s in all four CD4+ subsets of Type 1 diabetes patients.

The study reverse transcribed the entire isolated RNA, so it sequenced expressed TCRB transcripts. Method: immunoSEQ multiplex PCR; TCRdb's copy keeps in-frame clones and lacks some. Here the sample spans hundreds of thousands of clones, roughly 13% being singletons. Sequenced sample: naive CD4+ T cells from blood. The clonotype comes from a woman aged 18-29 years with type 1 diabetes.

The DNA of the CDR3 is TGTGCCAGTAGTTCACCAGGGGGCGTTGCCGGGGAGCTGTTTTTT. This encodes CASSSPGGVAGELFF. The J gene is TRBJ2-2, the V gene TRBV19, with 8 bases aligning to TRBD1. In germline, CDR1 is LNHDA, CDR2 SQIVND (reference sequence). Trimming removed 5 bases from V and 6 bases from J; junction bases left unmatched: 8. This CDR3 spans 15 amino acids.